The subject of this entry is one T cell receptor (beta chain). Its antigen remains unidentified. No much larger clone exists at a distance of one base, and base qualities are not known. The data stem from a study of blood T cells in healthy people across ages (dated by TCRdb to between 2014 and 2016). At the level of the whole study: In model experiments, template switching captured roughly one uniquely barcoded TCR beta cDNA molecule for every two T cells. The study analyzed two additional independent replicas of 1 million unique cDNA reads from the same blood draw for two donors, one aged 18 to 30 and one aged 80 or older. Age-related changes in TCR beta repertoire diversity were measured in the study by deep sequencing normalized with unique cDNA molecular identifiers. The donors were split into four age groups: young (average around 15 years), middle-aged (around 37), aged (62) and long-lived (roughly 86). To avoid experimental bias, donors of different ages were randomly spread across the sequencing lanes. Broader findings and caveats from the paper: As age increased, observed TCR beta diversity per million T cells dropped in a roughly linear way, and a significant reduction was already evident by age 40. Compared with the aged group, the long-lived group had more naive CD4+ T cells, fewer expanded clones and increased TCR diversity, suggesting age selection. Donor CMV infection status was unknown, potentially confounding age-related changes in expanded clonotypes. Total diversity estimates from one million sequenced T cells were considered lower bounds and underestimates. Since profiling was done on bulk unsorted PBMCs, naive and antigen-experienced compartments could not be conclusively compared. There was a strong correlation between observed TCR beta diversity and the percentage of naive T cells measured by flow cytometry.

The roughly 39 donors, aged 6 to 90 years, were systemically healthy Caucasian individuals from Russia. Each donor gave around 9 milliliters of peripheral blood, collected into EDTA-treated Vacutainer tubes. Ficoll-Paque density-gradient centrifugation was used to isolate PBMCs, with at least 6.5 million obtained per sample. Total RNA, at least 6 micrograms per sample, was extracted from PBMCs with Trizol reagent. For every donor, an aliquot of PBMCs went through flow cytometry to measure the percentages of naive CD45RAhigh/CD27high T cells. Libraries were made using 5' RACE. Sequencer: Illumina HiSeq 2500. A second PCR of roughly 7 to 12 cycles was run with a J-beta primer mix and a sample-barcoded 5' primer. A template-switch 5' adaptor carrying 12 random nucleotides introduced a unique molecular identifier onto each TCR beta cDNA molecule. Each sample yielded at least 2.5 million CDR3-containing paired-end reads. The Mint cDNA synthesis kit, primed by a TRBC-specific oligonucleotide, was used to synthesize first-strand cDNA from all RNA. After uracil-DNA glycosylase treatment, a first 18-cycle PCR used universal primers M1SS and BC2_uni_R on all cDNA. In the paper's pipeline: Normalization of each sample was performed by random selection of 1 million high-quality reads, each carrying a distinct molecular identifier. Reads with shared molecular identifiers were discarded instead of being binned into consensus sequences. MiTCR, set to a Q25 quality threshold and the strictest error-elimination algorithm, was used for CDR3 identification, clonotype clustering and error correction. Lower-bound total TCR beta diversity was estimated with a nonparametric unseen species model using Euler transformation. TCRdb reanalyzed the raw reads on its own, using fastp at Q25 for trimming and MiXCR for clone calling, and kept in-frame beta chains. Merged by CDR3 protein, the rows form single entries marked with the most common genes and DNA. Here the V and J calls rest on TCRdb's processing, not on the authors' analysis. The sample table contains about 1.4 million distinct CDR3 sequences; only one count was recorded for roughly 60% of them. The ten largest clones add up to 5.5% to 8% of the sample.

From the cysteine through the phenylalanine, the CDR3 covers 13 amino acids. Just CDR3 DNA is preserved here, 39 bases in frame from base 1. The CDR1 and CDR2 encoded by the germline V gene (reference sequence) are SEHNR and FQNEAQ. Trimming at the junction amounts to 4 bases on V and 6 bases on J, and the germline ends lie 7 bases apart. The rearranged chain carries TRBV7-9 and TRBJ2-6; no D segment can be confidently identified. Sequenced input: blood. This clonotype was sampled from a man younger than 30 in good health. The DNA sequence is as follows: TGTGCCAGCAGCTCCATTGAGGCCAACGTCCTGACTTTC. Its protein is CASSSIEANVLTF.